The entry that follows covers one T cell receptor (beta chain) sequence. The target of this receptor is not known. These data originate in a study of monozygotic twins with inflammatory bowel disease (dated by TCRdb to between 2019 and 2020). About the investigation overall: The full study comprised around 30 monozygotic twin pairs: nine German pairs (four IBD-concordant, five IBD-discordant) and 19 IBD-discordant Danish pairs. Each individual had, on average, about 151 000 unique TCRalpha sequences and 181 000 unique TCRbeta sequences available for analysis. The search for disease-associated traits relied mainly on comparing, within discordant pairs, IBD patients with their genetically identical healthy co-twins. General findings and caveats noted by the study authors: Differing immunosuppressive treatments among patients may have added background noise and inter-individual variability to the repertoires. Compared with healthy twins, IBD patients shared fewer clonotypes with other individuals, and the difference was most pronounced in patients with signs of disease activity. Measured by the inverse Simpson index, TCRbeta repertoire diversity was lower in IBD patients than in their healthy co-twins. The analysis was unable to tell apart different T cell subtypes. No single strong signal or clonotype linked to IBD turned up in the results, so the idea that one exists was not supported. No difference in repertoire similarity was observed between concordant and discordant twins, possibly owing to limited statistical power.

From each donor, a 2.5 ml peripheral blood sample was collected into PAXgene tubes and kept at -80 degrees C. Total RNA was isolated from whole blood with the PAXgene blood miRNA kit on an automated QIAcube, without T cell sorting. Peripheral blood from monozygotic twin pairs, either concordant or discordant for inflammatory bowel disease, underwent deep TCRalpha and TCRbeta repertoire profiling that used unique molecular barcoding. For every twin pair, smoking habits were documented, and each individual was categorised as a current, former or never smoker. The library relied on 5' RACE. Preparation of each TCR library used approximately 3,200 ng of total RNA. For each sample, cDNA was synthesized in eight separate reactions using SMARTScribe reverse transcriptase. During cDNA synthesis, unique molecular identifiers containing a 6-nucleotide sample barcode were introduced by template switching. Two nested PCRs of about 15 and 9 cycles amplified the TCRalpha and TCRbeta cDNA, and bead purification followed each PCR. Before amplification, the cDNA was treated with uracil DNA-glycosylase and purified using the QIAquick PCR purification kit. The second PCR added Illumina TruSeq-compatible adapters along with sample-specific barcodes. Library quality and concentration were checked on TapeStation and Qubit, and libraries were pooled at roughly 5 ng each. Sequencing of the pooled libraries was done on an Illumina HiSeq2500 single-index Rapid Run using custom sequencing primers and 2 x 100 bp reads. The study's processing was this. UMI-based consensus assembly with MiGEC version 1.2.6 was used to correct PCR and sequencing errors. V(D)J alignment, clonotype assembly and CDR3 extraction were performed with MiXCR version 2.1.1. To normalise gene usage, clonotype sharing and MAIT/NKT TCR abundance, the top 1000, 10 000 and 20 000 clonotypes in each sample were analysed. Diversity was computed as the inverse Simpson index with the vegan R package after downsampling to 27 000 UMIs. Paired Mann-Whitney U tests on discordant twin pairs were used, with Benjamini-Hochberg multiple-testing correction. The reads, reprocessed by TCRdb, yield one row per CDR3 protein sequence and no DNA. The V and J calls shown here were made by TCRdb, not taken from the authors' results. For this sample, the table gives a few hundred thousand distinct CDR3 sequences. The ten largest clonotypes hold approximately 1.5% of the sample.

Input material: blood. The clonotype comes from a human donor with ulcerative colitis or Crohn's disease, or a healthy co-twin of an affected twin (not recorded which).

Here the CDR3 is given as CASIPWEGNTEAFF. This chain is built from TRBV12-3 or TRBV12-4 and TRBJ1-1. From its cysteine to its phenylalanine, the CDR3 spans 14 amino acids. DNA is not on record.